This paragraph reports one TCR beta chain. This clone was found a few times. The antigen this receptor binds is unknown. No per-base quality is available; no much larger clone lies one base away. The sample's time point label, decoded: cycle 1 day 1 (C1D1), immediately before nivolumab initiation. Relapse after autologous stem cell transplantation had occurred in all trial patients, and cohorts A, B and C were distinguished by prior brentuximab vedotin exposure. A total of around 59 patients with relapsed/refractory classical Hodgkin lymphoma made up the trial cohort, and each patient's best overall response was complete response, partial response or progressive disease. In the multi-cohort phase II CheckMate 205 trial, trial patients received single-agent nivolumab. An independent review committee assessed best overall response by applying the 2007 International Working Group response criteria. Trial PBMCs were obtained immediately prior to nivolumab initiation (C1D1) and on therapy at cycle 2 day 1 and cycle 4 day 1. Peripheral blood was collected in 8 mL Vacutainer Cell Preparation Tubes, from which PBMCs were isolated by centrifugation and then cryopreserved.

The Qiagen DNeasy kit was used to extract genomic DNA from unsorted PBMCs and from the negatively selected CD4+ and CD8+ fractions. TCR beta CDR3 regions were subjected to amplification by immunoSEQ multiplex PCR with primers that anneal to V and J segments. A synthetic immune receptor repertoire was used to minimize amplification bias, and any residual bias was removed computationally once sequencing was done. Per the original workflow: Repertoire diversity was quantified as the Shannon entropy index using custom Python scripts. The unsorted, CD4+ and CD8+ repertoires were each analyzed separately, with the exception of combined analyses, where CD4+ and CD8+ sequences were merged in silico. A clone was considered expanded if an increase in frequency of at least 2-fold after treatment relative to C1D1 was found, and a pseudocount of 0.5 was applied to clones undetected at baseline. Clones with 0 or 1 copy at C1D1 were defined as singleton clones, while clones with 2 or more copies were defined as non-singleton clones. Clones expanded in unsorted samples were assigned a CD4+, CD8+ or unknown annotation through matching of protein sequences in sorted samples from the same patient. Wilcoxon tests on paired samples were used to test diversity changes from C1D1 to C4D1. Sourced from immuneACCESS, this table was stored by TCRdb with only in-frame sequences that have V and J called. A share of the clones is absent; for the studies checked, an unresolved V gene accounts for under half, and the remainder has no known explanation. V and J calls and clone size are as listed in that table; D and trimming were resolved from the DNA. The sample table shows 21,000 or so clones, and over 65% are seen once. Jointly, the top ten make up roughly 23% of the sample.

Deletion took 2 bases off V and 0 bases off J, with a span of 19 bases between the germline ends. The CDR3 has 18 amino acids, counting the end cysteine and phenylalanine. The read is trimmed to its CDR3 DNA, 54 bases read in frame from base 1. The germline V gene encodes CDR1 SGHDT and CDR2 YYEEEE. This specimen belongs to a study of PD-1 blockade in classical Hodgkin lymphoma (dated by TCRdb to the early 2020s). Study-wide context: Nivolumab dosing was 3 mg/kg intravenously every 2 weeks, continuing until either disease progression or unacceptable toxicity. To define a peripheral blood immune signature of response to PD-1 blockade in classical Hodgkin lymphoma, the study combined TCR beta sequencing with CyTOF. The full study reports these points: The study covered only a single clinical trial cohort, and the causes of the repertoire differences, possibly disease activity or prior therapy, were still not defined. Among trial patients, those achieving complete response had baseline diversity similar to that of newly diagnosed patients, while diversity was significantly lower in partial responders and progressors. Newly diagnosed patients were reported to have lower baseline TCR diversity than healthy donors, and relapsed/refractory patients were reported to have lower baseline TCR diversity still. Patients starting nivolumab less than 1 year after ASCT had lower diversity and were excluded from later analyses to avoid confounding by immune reconstitution. By C4D1, a significant rise was seen in CD4+ TCR diversity but not in CD8+ TCR diversity (p=0.0027 vs p=0.16), and the rise was most apparent among complete responders (p=0.02).

The sequence derives from a human donor with classical Hodgkin lymphoma. The chain couples TRBV5-6 to TRBJ2-3; TRBD2 might be the D gene, on 5 matching bases. The source material was peripheral blood mononuclear cells (PBMCs), sampled at baseline. The DNA is as follows: TGTGCCAGCAGCTTCTTTGCGGTTGGACTCCCGAGCACAGATACGCAGTATTTT. Translation gives CASSFFAVGLPSTDTQYF.